The source of this T cell receptor beta chain is a study of read filtering for tumor transcriptome and immune sequencing. For the study at large: Revised staging placed eight or nine patients in R-ISS I, 15 to 20 in II, more than five in III.

Germline CDR1 is DFQATT and CDR2 is SNEGSKA (reference sequence). This CDR3 contains 14 residues. The V and J ends lost 3 bases and 6 bases respectively, with 17 bases between them. Regarding the study as a whole: IR-seq and RNA-seq agreed better without single-read clonotypes. The sorted CD138-negative fraction was a mixed bone marrow immune population, not purified T cells. In IR-seq, single-read clonotypes were about 80% of clonotypes but about 3.5% of reads.

From approximately 430 ng of RNA, a library with molecular barcoded alpha/delta and beta/gamma adaptors was made. TCRdb passed the reads through MiXCR, listing each CDR3 protein once. The profile shows around 140,000 distinct CDR3 sequences, about 12% of them singletons. This clonotype was found many times. The antigen remains undetermined. This clonotype was sampled from a donor at least 40 years old with multiple myeloma. The genes are TRBV20-1 and TRBJ1-1, with D tentatively TRBD1 (5 bases). The material sequenced was a population of CD138-negative cells sorted from bone marrow. The CDR3 region has the DNA TGCAGTGCTAGCTCCGGACTTAGGGACGCTGAAGCTTTCTTT. Amino acids: CSASSGLRDAEAFF.